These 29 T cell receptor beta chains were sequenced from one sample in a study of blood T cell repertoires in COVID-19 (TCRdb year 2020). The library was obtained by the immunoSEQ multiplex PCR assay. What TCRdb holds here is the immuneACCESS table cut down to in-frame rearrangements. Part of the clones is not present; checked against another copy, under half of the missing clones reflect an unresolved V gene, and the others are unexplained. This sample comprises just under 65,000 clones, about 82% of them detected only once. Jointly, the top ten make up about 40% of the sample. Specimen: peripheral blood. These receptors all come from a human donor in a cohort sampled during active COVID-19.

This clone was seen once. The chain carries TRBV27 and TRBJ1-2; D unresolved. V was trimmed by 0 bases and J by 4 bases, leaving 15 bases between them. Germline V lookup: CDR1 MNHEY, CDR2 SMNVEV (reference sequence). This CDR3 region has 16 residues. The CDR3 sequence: CASSLSLSPRIYGYTF. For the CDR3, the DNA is TGTGCCAGCAGTTTATCACTGAGCCCGAGGATCTATGGCTACACCTTC.

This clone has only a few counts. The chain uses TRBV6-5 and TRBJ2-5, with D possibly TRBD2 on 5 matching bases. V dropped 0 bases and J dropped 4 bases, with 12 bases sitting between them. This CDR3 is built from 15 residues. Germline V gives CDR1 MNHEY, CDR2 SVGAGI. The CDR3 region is CASSYSGGWGETQYF. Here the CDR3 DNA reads TGTGCCAGCAGTTACTCCGGAGGATGGGGAGAGACCCAGTACTTC.

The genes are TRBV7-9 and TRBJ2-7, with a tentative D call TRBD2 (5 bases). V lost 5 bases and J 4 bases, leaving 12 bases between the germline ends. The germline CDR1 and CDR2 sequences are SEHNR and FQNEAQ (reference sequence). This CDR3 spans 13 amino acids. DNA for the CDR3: TGTGCCAGCAGCCCTAGCCGAAGTTACGAGCAGTACTTC. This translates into CASSPSRSYEQYF.

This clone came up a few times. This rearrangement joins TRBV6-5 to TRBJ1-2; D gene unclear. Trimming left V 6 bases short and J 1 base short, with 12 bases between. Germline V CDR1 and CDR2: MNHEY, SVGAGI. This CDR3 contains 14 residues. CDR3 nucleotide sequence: TGTGCCAGCAGAAGGGTCGGACTTAACTATGGCTACACCTTC. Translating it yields CASRRVGLNYGYTF.

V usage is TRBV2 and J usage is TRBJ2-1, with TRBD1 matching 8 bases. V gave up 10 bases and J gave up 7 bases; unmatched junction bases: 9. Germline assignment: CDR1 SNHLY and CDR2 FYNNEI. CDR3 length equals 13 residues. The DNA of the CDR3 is TGTGCCACAAACAGGGGGGTTTGGAATGAGCAGTTCTTC. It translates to CATNRGVWNEQFF.

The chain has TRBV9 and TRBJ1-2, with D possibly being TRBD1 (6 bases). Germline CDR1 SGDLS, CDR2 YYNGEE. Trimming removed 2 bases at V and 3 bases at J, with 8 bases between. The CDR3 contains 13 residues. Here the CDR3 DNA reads TGTGCCAGCAGCGTGGACAGATACTATGGCTACACCTTC. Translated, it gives CASSVDRYYGYTF. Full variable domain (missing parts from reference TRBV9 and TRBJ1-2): DSGVTQTPKHLITATGQRVTLRCSPRSGDLSVYWYQQSLDQGLQFLIQYYNGEERAKGNILERFSAQQFPDLHSELNLSSLELGDSALYFCASSVDRYYGYTFGSGTRLTVV.

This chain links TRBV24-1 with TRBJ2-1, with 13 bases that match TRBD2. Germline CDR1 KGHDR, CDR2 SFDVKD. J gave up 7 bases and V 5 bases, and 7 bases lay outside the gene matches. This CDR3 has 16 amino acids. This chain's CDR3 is CATSVTSGGAKNEQFF. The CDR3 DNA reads TGTGCCACCAGTGTCACTAGCGGGGGGGCCAAGAATGAGCAGTTCTTC.

This chain's CDR3 is CASSPGRGTEAFF. DNA for the CDR3: TGTGCCAGCAGTCCCGGTAGAGGAACTGAAGCTTTCTTT. The chain recombines TRBV7-2 with TRBJ1-1, with D hard to call. V was cut by 6 bases and J by 5 bases, with 13 bases left in between. Germline loops: CDR1 SGHTA, CDR2 FQGNSA. The CDR3 runs to 13 residues.

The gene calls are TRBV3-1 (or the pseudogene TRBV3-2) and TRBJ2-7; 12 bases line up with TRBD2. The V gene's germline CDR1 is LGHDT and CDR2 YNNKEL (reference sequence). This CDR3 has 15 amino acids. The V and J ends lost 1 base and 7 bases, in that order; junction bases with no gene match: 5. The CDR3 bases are TGTGCCAGCAGCCAAGGCCTAGCGGGGGGGCGGGAGCAGTACTTC. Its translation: CASSQGLAGGREQYF.

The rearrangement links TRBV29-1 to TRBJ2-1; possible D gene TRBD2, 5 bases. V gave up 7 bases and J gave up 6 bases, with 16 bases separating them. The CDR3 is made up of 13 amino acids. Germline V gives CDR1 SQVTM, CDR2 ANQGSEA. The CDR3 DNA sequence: TGCAGCGCGCGAGGCGGAGGAAGCAATGAGCAGTTCTTC. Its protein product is CSARGGGSNEQFF.

In DNA form, the CDR3 reads TGTGCCAGCAGAGGACTAGCGGGGGGGCCGAACACCGGGGAGCTGTTTTTT. It translates to CASRGLAGGPNTGELFF. The gene calls are TRBV5-6 and TRBJ2-2; 15 bases agree with TRBD2. The germline CDR1 and CDR2 sequences are SGHDT and YYEEEE. CDR3 size: 17 residues. Unmatched junction bases numbered 2, after V lost 5 bases and J lost 0 bases.

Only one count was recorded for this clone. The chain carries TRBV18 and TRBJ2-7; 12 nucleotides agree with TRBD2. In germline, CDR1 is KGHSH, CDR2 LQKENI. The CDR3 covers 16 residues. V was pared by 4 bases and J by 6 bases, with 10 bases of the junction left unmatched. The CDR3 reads CASSRDMTSGGGEQYF. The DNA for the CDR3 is TGTGCCAGCTCACGGGACATGACTAGCGGGGGTGGCGAGCAGTACTTC.

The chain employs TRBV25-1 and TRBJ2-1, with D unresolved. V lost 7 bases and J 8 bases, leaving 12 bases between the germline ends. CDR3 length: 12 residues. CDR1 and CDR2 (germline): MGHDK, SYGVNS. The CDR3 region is CASTGNGDEQFF. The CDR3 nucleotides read TGTGCCAGCACAGGTAACGGCGATGAGCAGTTCTTC.

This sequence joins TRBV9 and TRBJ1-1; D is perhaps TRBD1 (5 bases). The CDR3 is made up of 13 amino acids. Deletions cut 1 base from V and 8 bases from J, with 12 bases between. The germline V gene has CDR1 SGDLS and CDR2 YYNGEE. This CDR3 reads CASSVQGGAEAFF. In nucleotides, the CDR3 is TGTGCCAGCAGCGTACAGGGTGGGGCGGAAGCTTTCTTT.

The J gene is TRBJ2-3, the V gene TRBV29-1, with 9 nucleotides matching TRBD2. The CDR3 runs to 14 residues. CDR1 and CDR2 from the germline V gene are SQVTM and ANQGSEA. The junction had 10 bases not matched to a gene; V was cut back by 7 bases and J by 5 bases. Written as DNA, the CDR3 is TGCAGCGCCCTCAGGGGCGGGGGGGGAGATACGCAGTATTTT. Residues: CSALRGGGGDTQYF.

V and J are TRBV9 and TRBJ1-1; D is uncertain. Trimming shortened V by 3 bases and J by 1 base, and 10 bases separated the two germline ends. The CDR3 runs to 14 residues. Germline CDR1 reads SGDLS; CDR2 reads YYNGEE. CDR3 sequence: CASSATYRNTEAFF. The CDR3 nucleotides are TGTGCCAGCAGCGCAACCTACAGGAACACTGAAGCTTTCTTT.

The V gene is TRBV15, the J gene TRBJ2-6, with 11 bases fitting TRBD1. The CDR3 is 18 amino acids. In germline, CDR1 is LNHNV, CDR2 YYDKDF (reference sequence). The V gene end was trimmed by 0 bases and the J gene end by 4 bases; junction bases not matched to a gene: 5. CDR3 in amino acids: CATSREGQGASGANVLTF. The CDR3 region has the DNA TGTGCCACCAGCAGAGAAGGACAGGGGGCTTCAGGGGCCAACGTCCTGACTTTC.

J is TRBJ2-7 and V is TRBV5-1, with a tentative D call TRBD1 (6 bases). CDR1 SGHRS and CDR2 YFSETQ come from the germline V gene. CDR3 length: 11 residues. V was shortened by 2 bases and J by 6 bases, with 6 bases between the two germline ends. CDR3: CASSFRGEQYF. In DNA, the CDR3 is TGCGCCAGCAGCTTCAGGGGCGAGCAGTACTTC.

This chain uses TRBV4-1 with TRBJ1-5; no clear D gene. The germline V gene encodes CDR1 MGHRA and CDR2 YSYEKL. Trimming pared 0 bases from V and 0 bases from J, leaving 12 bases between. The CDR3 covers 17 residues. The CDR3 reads CASSQEGTLYSNQPQHF. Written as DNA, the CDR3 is TGCGCCAGCAGCCAAGAGGGCACTCTATATAGCAATCAGCCCCAGCATTTT.

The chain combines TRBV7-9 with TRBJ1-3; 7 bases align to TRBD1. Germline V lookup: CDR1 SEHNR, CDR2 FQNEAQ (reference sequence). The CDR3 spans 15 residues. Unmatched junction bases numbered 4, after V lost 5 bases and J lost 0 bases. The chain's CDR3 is CASSTGANSGNTIYF. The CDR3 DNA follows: TGTGCCAGCAGCACAGGGGCCAACTCTGGAAACACCATATATTTT.

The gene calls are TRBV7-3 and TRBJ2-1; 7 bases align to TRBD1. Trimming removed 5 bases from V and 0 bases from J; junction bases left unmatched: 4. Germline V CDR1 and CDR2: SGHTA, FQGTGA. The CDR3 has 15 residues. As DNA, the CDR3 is TGTGCCAGCAGCCCACAGGGGTTCTCCTACAATGAGCAGTTCTTC. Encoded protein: CASSPQGFSYNEQFF.

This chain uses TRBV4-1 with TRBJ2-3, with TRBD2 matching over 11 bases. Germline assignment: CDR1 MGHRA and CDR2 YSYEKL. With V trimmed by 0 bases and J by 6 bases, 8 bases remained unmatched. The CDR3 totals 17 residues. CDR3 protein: CASSQDIAGGVRDTQYF. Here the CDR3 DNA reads TGCGCCAGCAGCCAAGATATAGCGGGGGGGGTCAGGGATACGCAGTATTTT.

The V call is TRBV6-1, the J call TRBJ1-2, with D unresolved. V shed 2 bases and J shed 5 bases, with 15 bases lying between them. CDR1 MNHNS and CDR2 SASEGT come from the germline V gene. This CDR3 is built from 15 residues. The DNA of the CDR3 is TGTGCCAGCAGTGAACGGCCGGGTAGGTGGTATGGCTACACCTTC. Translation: CASSERPGRWYGYTF.

CDR3 nucleotides: TGTGCCAGCAGTGCTGGGGGGGGATATGGCTACACCTTC. Translation: CASSAGGGYGYTF. The genes are TRBV2 and TRBJ1-2, with a possible D match to TRBD1 (5 bases). The CDR3 spans 13 residues. Trimming cost V 4 bases and J 5 bases, with 11 bases left between them. From germline, CDR1 is SNHLY and CDR2 FYNNEI.

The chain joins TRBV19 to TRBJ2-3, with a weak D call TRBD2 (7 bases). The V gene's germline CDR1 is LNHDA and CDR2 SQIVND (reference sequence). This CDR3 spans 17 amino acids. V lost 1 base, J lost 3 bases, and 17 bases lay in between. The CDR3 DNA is TGTGCCAGTAGTATAGGTCCGTGGGGGGGCGGAACAGATACGCAGTATTTT. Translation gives CASSIGPWGGGTDTQYF.

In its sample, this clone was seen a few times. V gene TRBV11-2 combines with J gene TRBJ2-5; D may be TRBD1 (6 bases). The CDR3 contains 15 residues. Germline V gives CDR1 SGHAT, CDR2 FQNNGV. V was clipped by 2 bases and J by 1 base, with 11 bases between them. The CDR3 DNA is TGTGCCAGCAGCTTATCCGGACAGTTCCAAGAGACCCAGTACTTC. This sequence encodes CASSLSGQFQETQYF.

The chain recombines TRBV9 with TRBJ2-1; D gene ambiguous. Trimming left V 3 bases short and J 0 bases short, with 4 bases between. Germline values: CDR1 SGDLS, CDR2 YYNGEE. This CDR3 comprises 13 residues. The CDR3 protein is CASSARSYNEQFF. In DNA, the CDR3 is TGTGCCAGCAGCGCGCGCTCCTACAATGAGCAGTTCTTC.

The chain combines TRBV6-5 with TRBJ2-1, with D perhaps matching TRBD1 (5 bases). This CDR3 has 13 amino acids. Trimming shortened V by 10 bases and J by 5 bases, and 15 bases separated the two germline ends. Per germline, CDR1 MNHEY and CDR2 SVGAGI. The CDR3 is CATRPTVNNEQFF. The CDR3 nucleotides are TGTGCCACCCGGCCGACAGTTAACAATGAGCAGTTCTTC.

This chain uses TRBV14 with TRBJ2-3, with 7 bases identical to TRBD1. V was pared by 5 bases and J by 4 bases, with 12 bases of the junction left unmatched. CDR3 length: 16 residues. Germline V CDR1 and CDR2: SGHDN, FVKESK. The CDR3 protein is CASSKYRGGAADTQYF. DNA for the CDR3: TGTGCCAGCAGCAAATACAGGGGCGGAGCGGCAGATACGCAGTATTTT. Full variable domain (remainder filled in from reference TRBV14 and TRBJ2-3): EAGVTQFPSHSVIEKGQTVTLRCDPISGHDNLYWYRRVMGKEIKFLLHFVKESKQDESGMPNNRFLAERTGGTYSTLKVQPAELEDSGVYFCASSKYRGGAADTQYFGPGTRLTVL.